This passage covers 9 T cell receptor beta chains from one sample sequenced in a study of patients and donors after allogeneic stem cell transplantation. TCRdb fed the RT-PCR reads into MiXCR, producing one record per CDR3 protein. The table has roughly 880,000 distinct CDR3 sequences, roughly 18% seen once; the top ten hold around 5.5%. The specimen was blood, either unsorted or a sorted T cell fraction (not recorded which). Source of these receptors: a human donor who was either an allogeneic HSCT recipient or a stem cell or donor lymphocyte infusion donor (not recorded which). It is not recorded whose cells these are; they may come from a transplant donor.

V is TRBV10-3 and J is TRBJ2-3, with 7 bases identical to TRBD1. Trimming at V came to 9 bases and at J to 4 bases, leaving 4 bases not matched to a gene. This CDR3 contains 12 residues. Germline lookup yields CDR1 ENHRY and CDR2 SYGVKD. This CDR3 reads CAIRQGPDTQYF. The CDR3, as DNA: TGTGCCATACGACAGGGACCAGATACGCAGTATTTT.

The chain combines TRBV29-1 with TRBJ2-3; 10 nucleotides agree with TRBD1. V shed 8 bases and J 3 bases; nucleotides not matched to a gene: 8. This CDR3 contains 14 residues. CDR1 is SQVTM, CDR2 ANQGSEA, per germline. CDR3 amino acids: CSLNDRGQTDTQYF. The CDR3 DNA is TGCAGCTTGAACGACAGGGGGCAAACAGATACGCAGTATTTT.

This clonotype was recorded a few times. The chain couples TRBV7-3 to TRBJ2-2; perhaps TRBD1 as D (6 bases). V was clipped by 2 bases and J by 1 base, with 11 bases between them. CDR1 is SGHTA and CDR2 is FQGTGA in the germline V gene. The CDR3 extends over 16 amino acids. DNA of the CDR3: TGTGCCAGCAGCTTACGACAGGAAGAGAACACCGGGGAGCTGTTTTTT. It translates to CASSLRQEENTGELFF.

V and J are TRBV5-6 and TRBJ2-1; TRBD2 agrees at 8 bases. Per the germline V gene, CDR1 is SGHDT and CDR2 is YYEEEE. Trimming removed 5 bases from V and 4 bases from J; junction bases left unmatched: 8. The CDR3 loop spans 15 amino acids. The CDR3 region is CASRQAGETYNEQFF. CDR3 sequence (DNA): TGTGCCAGCAGGCAAGCGGGAGAAACATACAATGAGCAGTTCTTC.

This clonotype has just a few counts. The chain employs TRBV20-1 and TRBJ2-1; D is possibly TRBD2 (5 bases). Germline CDR1 reads DFQATT; CDR2 reads SNEGSKA (reference sequence). The CDR3 totals 15 residues. V dropped 4 bases and J dropped 2 bases, with 15 bases sitting between them. This CDR3 is CSATFLAHPYNEQFF. CDR3 sequence (DNA): TGCAGTGCTACCTTCCTAGCCCACCCCTACAATGAGCAGTTCTTC.

This clonotype was recorded many times. The chain employs TRBV7-2 and TRBJ2-2, with unresolved D. Per germline, CDR1 SGHTA and CDR2 FQGNSA. The length of the CDR3 is 13 residues. V was shortened by 5 bases and J by 4 bases, with 8 bases between the two germline ends. CDR3 region: CASSPILTGELFF. The CDR3 DNA follows: TGTGCCAGCAGCCCAATCCTCACCGGGGAGCTGTTTTTT.

The CDR3 is CASSIGAGLLVEQFF. DNA of the CDR3: TGTGCCAGTAGTATAGGGGCAGGGTTACTAGTTGAGCAGTTCTTC. The rearrangement uses TRBV19 and TRBJ2-1; D might be TRBD1 or TRBD2, each matching 5 bases. V lost 1 base, J lost 9 bases, and 16 bases lay in between. Per germline, CDR1 LNHDA and CDR2 SQIVND (reference sequence). This CDR3 has 15 residues. Complete variable domain (other parts from reference TRBV19 and TRBJ2-1): DGGITQSPKYLFRKEGQNVTLSCEQNLNHDAMYWYRQDPGQGLRLIYYSQIVNDFQKGDIAEGYSVSREKKESFPLTVTSAQKNPTAFYLCASSIGAGLLVEQFFGPGTRLTVL.

The chain couples TRBV12-3 or TRBV12-4 to TRBJ2-1; D unclear. There are 11 residues in the CDR3. V dropped 4 bases and J dropped 13 bases, with 11 bases sitting between them. CDR3 nucleotides: TGTGCCAGCAGTTACCCGGGTCTCCAGTTCTTC. Translation gives CASSYPGLQFF.

The table lists this clonotype with a few counts. The chain employs TRBV9 and TRBJ2-1; D remains ambiguous. Trimming left V 7 bases short and J 8 bases short, with 7 bases between. Germline V lookup: CDR1 SGDLS, CDR2 YYNGEE. The CDR3 length is 10 residues. This CDR3 reads CASSGDEQFF. The CDR3 DNA reads TGTGCCAGCTCCGGCGATGAGCAGTTCTTC. The full variable domain, completed using reference TRBV9 and TRBJ2-1, is DSGVTQTPKHLITATGQRVTLRCSPRSGDLSVYWYQQSLDQGLQFLIQYYNGEERAKGNILERFSAQQFPDLHSELNLSSLELGDSALYFCASSGDEQFFGPGTRLTVL.